This passage covers 5 T cell receptor beta chains from one sample sequenced in a study of identical twins' blood T cells. Via MiXCR, TCRdb re-called the 5' RACE reads, giving one row per CDR3 protein. Among a few hundred thousand distinct CDR3 sequences listed, about 28% were seen once. The material sequenced was PBMCs. These receptor sequences come from a woman aged 18-49 years in good health.

Only a few counts were recorded for this clonotype. The chain uses TRBV7-2 and TRBJ2-1, with D perhaps given as TRBD1 or TRBD2 (5 bases each). Germline V gives CDR1 SGHTA, CDR2 FQGNSA. The CDR3 is 13 amino acids. Trimming stripped 4 bases from V and 5 bases from J, with 9 bases between. CDR3 sequence (DNA): TGTGCCAGCAGCTCGGGACCGAACAATGAGCAGTTCTTC. The encoded protein is CASSSGPNNEQFF.

This sequence joins TRBV7-9 and TRBJ2-3; D unresolved. Germline loops: CDR1 SEHNR, CDR2 FQNEAQ (reference sequence). CDR3 length: 15 amino acids. V was pared by 0 bases and J by 0 bases, with 7 bases between. Written as DNA, the CDR3 is TGTGCCAGCAGCTTAGCAGCCCATAGCACAGATACGCAGTATTTT. Its translation is CASSLAAHSTDTQYF.

This clonotype was detected a few times. The chain uses TRBV10-3 and TRBJ1-1; no firm D call. This CDR3 contains 12 residues. Between the trimmed V and J ends, which lost 4 bases and 4 bases, there was a span of 7 bases. The V gene's germline CDR1 is ENHRY and CDR2 SYGVKD. CDR3: CAISGPATEAFF. The CDR3 bases are TGTGCCATCAGTGGGCCGGCCACTGAAGCTTTCTTT.

The genes are TRBV29-1 and TRBJ1-2; D is unclear. Germline V gene data show CDR1 as SQVTM and CDR2 as ANQGSEA. The CDR3 has 11 residues. V gave up 4 bases and J gave up 6 bases, with 9 bases separating them. CDR3 in amino acids: CSVGGADGYTF. CDR3 bases: TGCAGCGTTGGGGGAGCGGATGGCTACACCTTC.

This chain connects TRBV19 to TRBJ1-1; D perhaps matches TRBD1 (6 bases). The V and J ends lost 2 bases and 2 bases respectively, with 12 bases between them. The germline V gene encodes CDR1 LNHDA and CDR2 SQIVND (reference sequence). The CDR3 consists of 15 residues. The CDR3, as DNA: TGTGCCAGTAGTATAAGGGGGTTTTCTAACACTGAAGCTTTCTTT. Translated: CASSIRGFSNTEAFF. Full variable domain (rest looked up from reference TRBV19 and TRBJ1-1): DGGITQSPKYLFRKEGQNVTLSCEQNLNHDAMYWYRQDPGQGLRLIYYSQIVNDFQKGDIAEGYSVSREKKESFPLTVTSAQKNPTAFYLCASSIRGFSNTEAFFGQGTRLTVV.